The clone carrying this TCR beta chain was recorded at least ten times. Its specificity is not known. A 5'RACE template-switching step, the method used to make TCR cDNA, added a universal primer site and UMIs. MiXCR, run by TCRdb on the 5' RACE reads, gives a single entry per CDR3 protein. The sample lists 100,000 to 150,000 distinct CDR3 sequences; under 8.5% were seen once. The sample is drawn from a study of T cells after yellow fever vaccination. Study observations and caveats: The appearance of a small share of clonotypes in both CD4 and CD8 compartments was observed. Once the booster was given, most primary-vaccination clones reappeared, at just under 98% for CD4 and 85% to 90% for CD8. Bulk-population clonotypes that are abundant could appear as contaminants in FACS-sorted repertoires.

CDR3 size: 13 residues. V dropped 6 bases and J dropped 2 bases, with 9 bases sitting between them. Germline V CDR1 and CDR2: KGHDR, SFDVKD. The sequencing used CD4+ T cells sorted from PBMCs, collected 9 to 11 days after the first yellow fever vaccination. The sequence was obtained from a man aged 18 to 30 who received the YFV17D yellow fever vaccine. This chain joins TRBV24-1 and TRBJ1-2, with D possibly TRBD1 on 5 matching bases. As DNA, the CDR3 is TGTGCCACCAGTCGGGGGACGAACTATGGCTACACCTTC. Residues: CATSRGTNYGYTF.